This is a list of T cell receptor beta chains from one sample in a study of T cell repertoires in cytomegalovirus infection. These receptors have no identified antigens. MiXCR, applied by TCRdb to the reads, yields one record per CDR3 protein. The repertoire holds approximately 910,000 distinct CDR3 sequences, with 31% as singletons. Sequencing used cultured CD8+ T cells from PBMCs, obtained from culture after CMV antigen stimulation. The origin of the receptors is a human donor in good health (CMV status not recorded). Some clones in this sample may be carry-over from other donors' samples. Both conserved end residues are part of each CDR3. A D gene is named only where the DNA matches it firmly. Clone size appears in some rows only: once, few, many, or a class for an expanded clone.

V: TRBV4-1
J: TRBJ2-1
D: TRBD1
size: .
DNA: TGCGCCAGCGGGACAGGAAACAATGAGCAGTTCTTC
CDR3: CASGTGNNEQFF

V: TRBV27
J: TRBJ2-7
D: .
size: few
DNA: TGTGCCAGCAGTTTAAGAAGGACCCCTGCGGACGAGCAGTACTTC
CDR3: CASSLRRTPADEQYF

V: TRBV9
J: TRBJ2-3
D: .
size: .
DNA: TGTGCCAGCAGCGTAGCTGGGGTACCCACAGATACGCAGTATTTT
CDR3: CASSVAGVPTDTQYF

V: TRBV7-4
J: TRBJ1-1
D: .
size: many
DNA: .
CDR3: CASSFFGPRDNTEAFF

V: TRBV7-8
J: TRBJ2-1
D: TRBD1
size: few
DNA: TGTGCCAGCAGGCCTGCCGGGACAGGGAAAGACAATGAGCAGTTCTTC
CDR3: CASRPAGTGKDNEQFF

V: TRBV4-2
J: TRBJ2-7
D: .
size: .
DNA: TGTGCCAGCAGCCAAGCCTGGGACCTTACCTACGAGCAGTACTTC
CDR3: CASSQAWDLTYEQYF

V: TRBV5-1
J: TRBJ2-1
D: .
size: .
DNA: TGCGCCAGCAGCTTCAGTCTTTATGAGCAGTTCTTC
CDR3: CASSFSLYEQFF

V: TRBV5-4
J: TRBJ2-2
D: .
size: few
DNA: TGTGCCAGCAGCTCCTTCGCAGGGCTCGACACCGGGGAGCTGTTTTTT
CDR3: CASSSFAGLDTGELFF

V: TRBV14
J: TRBJ2-3
D: .
size: .
DNA: TGTGCCAGCAGCCAAGGGGGCAGCGGAAGCACAGATACGCAGTATTTT
CDR3: CASSQGGSGSTDTQYF

V: TRBV5-1
J: TRBJ2-5
D: TRBD1
size: once
DNA: TGCGCCAGCAGCCGAGCCGGGACAGGGGACAGAGAGACCCAGTACTTC
CDR3: CASSRAGTGDRETQYF

V: TRBV12-3/TRBV12-4
J: TRBJ2-1
D: .
size: many
DNA: TGTGCCAGCAGTTCGGGTGGAGATGAGCAGTTCTTC
CDR3: CASSSGGDEQFF

V: TRBV20-1
J: TRBJ1-1
D: TRBD1
size: few
DNA: TGCAGTGCTAGAGAGTGGAGGGGGCGCGGTGAAGCTTTCTTT
CDR3: CSAREWRGRGEAFF

V: TRBV6-5
J: TRBJ2-6
D: .
size: few
DNA: TGTGCCAGCAGTTACTCAGGCTGGGGTGAGGGGGCCAACGTCCTGACTTTC
CDR3: CASSYSGWGEGANVLTF

V: TRBV7-2
J: TRBJ2-2
D: .
size: .
DNA: TGTGCCAGCAGCGGGCTAGCGAGAACCGGGGAGCTGTTTTTT
CDR3: CASSGLARTGELFF

V: TRBV7-9
J: TRBJ2-7
D: .
size: .
DNA: TGTGCCAGCAGCTCACCCGGGACGAACATCTACGAGCAGTACTTC
CDR3: CASSSPGTNIYEQYF

V: TRBV12-3/TRBV12-4
J: TRBJ2-7
D: TRBD1
size: .
DNA: TGTGCCAGCAGTTTAGCGGCGGACAGGGGTGTTTTCACCTACGAGCAGTACTTC
CDR3: CASSLAADRGVFTYEQYF

V: TRBV20-1
J: TRBJ1-2
D: .
size: few
DNA: TGCAGTGTACTCAACGACGGCTACACCTTC
CDR3: CSVLNDGYTF

V: TRBV15
J: TRBJ2-1
D: .
size: .
DNA: TGTGCCACCAGCAGAGATAGGTGGGGGTCACGCAATGAGCAGTTCTTC
CDR3: CATSRDRWGSRNEQFF

V: TRBV13
J: TRBJ2-7
D: .
size: .
DNA: TGTGCCAGCAGCACCCGAAGGAGCGAAAACTCCTACGAGCAGTACTTC
CDR3: CASSTRRSENSYEQYF

V: TRBV6-6
J: TRBJ1-6
D: .
size: .
DNA: TGTGCCAGCAGTTACTCGATAGTCACCAGTCTTGGTTCACCCCTCCACTTT
CDR3: CASSYSIVTSLGSPLHF

V: TRBV4-1
J: TRBJ2-5
D: .
size: .
DNA: TGCGCCAGCAGCCAAGATTCAGGGTTTCAAGAGACCCAGTACTTC
CDR3: CASSQDSGFQETQYF

V: TRBV12-3/TRBV12-4
J: TRBJ1-3
D: .
size: few
DNA: TGTGCCAGCAGTCCGACCCCCAGGGTAGCTGGAAACACCATATATTTT
CDR3: CASSPTPRVAGNTIYF

V: TRBV5-4
J: TRBJ1-1
D: .
size: many
DNA: TGTGCCAGCAGCGATCGGGGGGGAACCCAGAACACTGAAGCTTTCTTT
CDR3: CASSDRGGTQNTEAFF

V: TRBV6-5
J: TRBJ2-1
D: .
size: few
DNA: TGTGCCAGCACCATCCCGGCCAGTAATGAGCAGTTCTTC
CDR3: CASTIPASNEQFF

V: TRBV7-6
J: TRBJ2-5
D: .
size: .
DNA: TGTGCCAGCAGCTTCCCCAAGGGGGGCGGGGAGACCCAGTACTTC
CDR3: CASSFPKGGGETQYF

V: TRBV27
J: TRBJ1-5
D: .
size: few
DNA: TGTGCCAGCTGGGGGAATAGCAATCAGCCCCAGCATTTT
CDR3: CASWGNSNQPQHF

V: TRBV12-3/TRBV12-4
J: TRBJ1-1
D: .
size: .
DNA: TGTGCCAGCAGTTTTGGAGGGACGTACACTGAAGCTTTCTTT
CDR3: CASSFGGTYTEAFF

V: TRBV7-2
J: TRBJ2-5
D: .
size: many
DNA: TGTGCCAGCAGCTTAAACTATCTTGAGACCCAGTACTTC
CDR3: CASSLNYLETQYF

V: TRBV12-3/TRBV12-4
J: TRBJ2-1
D: .
size: many
DNA: TGTGCCAGCAGTGGCGGGTTGGGAAAGTTCTTC
CDR3: CASSGGLGKFF

V: TRBV7-6
J: TRBJ2-7
D: TRBD1
size: .
DNA: TGTGCCAGCAGCCCGGGACAGTCTTTCTACGAGCAGTACTTC
CDR3: CASSPGQSFYEQYF

V: TRBV30
J: TRBJ1-5
D: TRBD1
size: .
DNA: TGTGCCTGGAGTGGAGACAGGGAAGATGGTGGTAGCAATCAGCCCCAGCATTTT
CDR3: CAWSGDREDGGSNQPQHF

V: TRBV6-5
J: TRBJ1-1
D: .
size: .
DNA: TGTGCCAGCAGTTACTCCAGTAGCACCACTGAAGCTTTCTTT
CDR3: CASSYSSSTTEAFF

V: TRBV12-3/TRBV12-4
J: TRBJ1-2
D: TRBD1
size: .
DNA: TGTGCCAGCAGGGGATGGGGACAGGGGAACTATGGCTACACCTTC
CDR3: CASRGWGQGNYGYTF